The 9 T cell receptor beta chains presented below share a single source sample, sequenced in a study of control samples from healthy donors and cancer patients. Sequenced by immunoSEQ multiplex PCR; TCRdb stores in-frame clones only, minus some. There are tens of thousands of clones in the sample; 70% to 90% occur only once, and around 7.6% lies in the top ten. Sequences were obtained from blood. The receptors derive from a woman aged 55 to 70 in good health.

The gene calls are TRBV5-1 and TRBJ2-7, with 11 bases matching TRBD2. V shed 5 bases, J shed 0 bases, and the junction held 10 bases outside the gene matches. The CDR3 totals 17 residues. Germline V lookup: CDR1 SGHRS, CDR2 YFSETQ. The CDR3 loop is CASRTNPSGRSSYEQYF. CDR3 DNA: TGCGCCAGCAGGACGAATCCTAGCGGGAGGAGCTCCTACGAGCAGTACTTC.

This chain connects TRBV5-1 to TRBJ1-3; maybe TRBD1 (6 bases). Germline V CDR1 and CDR2: SGHRS, YFSETQ. CDR3 length equals 14 residues. V was shortened by 2 bases and J by 3 bases, with 9 bases between the two germline ends. The CDR3 spells CASSLQGNGNTIYF. The CDR3 region has the DNA TGCGCCAGCAGCTTACAGGGAAATGGAAACACCATATATTTT.

Notes on this clone: The junction shows a germline mismatch at one end, possibly a read error. V usage is TRBV20-1 and J usage is TRBJ1-6; D may be TRBD1 (5 bases). Per germline, CDR1 DFQATT and CDR2 SNEGSKA (reference sequence). There are 16 residues in the CDR3. The CDR3 here is CSASHARDGYYSPLHF. The CDR3 DNA sequence: TGCAGTGCTAGTCACGCCCGGGACGGCTATTATTCACCCCTCCACTTT.

The genes are TRBV11-1 and TRBJ2-7, with 9 bases aligning to TRBD2. Germline CDR1 and CDR2: SGHAT and FQDESV (reference sequence). This CDR3 has 15 residues. Germline trimming cut 5 bases from V and 6 bases from J; bases unmatched to any gene: 11. CDR3 coding DNA: TGTGCCAGCAGCCCCGCGGGCGGGAGGGCCCTCGAGCAGTACTTC. The encoded protein is CASSPAGGRALEQYF.

This clone has only one observation. The chain combines TRBV3-1 (or the pseudogene TRBV3-2) with TRBJ2-4, with a tentative D call TRBD2 (5 bases). V was clipped by 1 base and J by 10 bases, with 23 bases between them. Germline V gene lookup returns CDR1 LGHDT and CDR2 YNNKEL (reference sequence). The CDR3 covers 17 residues. The CDR3 is CASSQVPSGSRANIQYF. The CDR3 DNA reads TGTGCCAGCAGCCAAGTACCGAGCGGAAGCCGGGCCAATATTCAGTACTTC.

The chain couples TRBV5-1 to TRBJ1-4; D is ambiguous. Trimming took off 3 bases at V and 0 bases at J, with 6 bases between the two ends. There are 14 residues in the CDR3. The germline gives CDR1 SGHRS, CDR2 YFSETQ. The CDR3 is CASSSQTTNEKLFF. CDR3 bases: TGCGCCAGCAGCTCACAGACAACTAATGAAAAACTGTTTTTT.

CDR3 residues: CASSPTGGSSETQYF. CDR3 nucleotide sequence: TGCGCCAGCAGCCCAACAGGGGGCAGTTCAGAGACCCAGTACTTC. This chain links TRBV5-1 with TRBJ2-5; 9 bases map to TRBD1. The CDR3 has 15 residues. Trimming cost V 4 bases and J 4 bases; bases outside gene matches: 8. Germline CDR1 is SGHRS and CDR2 is YFSETQ.

V gene TRBV5-4 combines with J gene TRBJ1-4; perhaps TRBD1 as D (5 bases). V dropped 1 base and J dropped 3 bases, with 19 bases sitting between them. The germline gives CDR1 SGHNT, CDR2 YYREEE (reference sequence). CDR3 length: 18 residues. As DNA, the CDR3 is TGTGCCAGCAGCTTGTATACGTGGCCTCCGGGGGCTAATGAAAAACTGTTTTTT. This translates into CASSLYTWPPGANEKLFF.

The chain employs TRBV6-5 and TRBJ1-1, with 9 bases identical to TRBD1. This CDR3 spans 15 amino acids. Germline assignment: CDR1 MNHEY and CDR2 SVGAGI. V was clipped by 9 bases and J by 3 bases; unmatched bases: 11. The CDR3 region has the DNA TGTGCCAGTACTTATGGACAGGGGAGGGACACTGAAGCTTTCTTT. Translated, it gives CASTYGQGRDTEAFF.